The 22 T cell receptor beta chains given below trace back to one sample, sequenced in a study of T cell responses to AZD1222 COVID-19 vaccine. TCRdb keeps only in-frame clones here, not all; method: immunoSEQ multiplex PCR. The sample records tens of thousands of clones, roughly 90% being singletons. The source material was peripheral blood, sampled on day 0 of AZD1222 vaccination. These TCRs come from an adult in good health.

The gene calls are TRBV10-2 and TRBJ1-2, with TRBD1 identical over 7 bases. The V segment lost 2 bases and the J segment 6 bases; nucleotides outside the gene matches: 6. The CDR3 runs to 14 residues. Germline CDR1 reads WSHSY; CDR2 reads SAAADI. The CDR3, as DNA: TGCGCCAGCAGTGAGAAGGGGGCCAACGATGGCTACACCTTC. Translated: CASSEKGANDGYTF.

The chain couples TRBV9 to TRBJ2-1; TRBD2 might be the D (6 bases). CDR3 length: 14 residues. Germline loops: CDR1 SGDLS, CDR2 YYNGEE. Trimming shortened V by 0 bases and J by 7 bases, and 11 bases separated the two germline ends. CDR3 loop: CASSVDLGGNEQFF. The CDR3 DNA sequence: TGTGCCAGCAGCGTAGACCTTGGGGGGAATGAGCAGTTCTTC.

The chain has TRBV7-2 and TRBJ1-2; 11 bases map to TRBD1. Germline assignment: CDR1 SGHTA and CDR2 FQGNSA. The V and J ends lost 3 bases and 5 bases, in that order; junction bases with no gene match: 8. The CDR3 sequence is 16 residues long. CDR3 residues: CASSFIGQGASYGYTF. The DNA for the CDR3 is TGTGCCAGCAGCTTCATAGGACAGGGGGCGTCATATGGCTACACCTTC.

This chain connects TRBV7-8 to TRBJ2-1; D may correspond to TRBD1 or TRBD2 (5 bases each). The CDR3 spans 15 residues. Germline CDR1 reads SGHVS; CDR2 reads FQNEAQ. V dropped 3 bases and J dropped 9 bases, with 18 bases sitting between them. The CDR3 loop reads CASSFRASSHTEQFF. In DNA, the CDR3 is TGTGCCAGCAGCTTCAGGGCTAGCAGCCACACTGAGCAGTTCTTC. Using reference TRBV7-8 and TRBJ2-1 for the parts outside the CDR3, the full variable domain is GAGVSQSPRYKVAKRGQDVALRCDPISGHVSLFWYQQALGQGPEFLTYFQNEAQLDKSGLPSDRFFAERPEGSVSTLKIQRTQQEDSAVYLCASSFRASSHTEQFFGPGTRLTVL.

The genes are TRBV5-6 and TRBJ1-3; D may be TRBD1 (6 bases). This CDR3 region has 16 residues. The germline CDR1 and CDR2 sequences are SGHDT and YYEEEE. Trimming took 0 bases from V and 4 from J, leaving 14 bases between them. CDR3 DNA: TGTGCCAGCAGCTTGGCAAAGGGGACAAGGGGAAACACCATATATTTT. Its translation is CASSLAKGTRGNTIYF.

This clone was seen a single time. The V call is TRBV4-3, the J call TRBJ1-1; D not certain. Trimming removed 3 bases at V and 2 bases at J, with 19 bases between. The germline CDR1 and CDR2 sequences are LGHNA and YSLEER. The length of the CDR3 is 17 residues. In nucleotides, the CDR3 is TGCGCCAGCAGCCACATAGGAGGAAACACATTAAACACTGAAGCTTTCTTT. Translated: CASSHIGGNTLNTEAFF.

This chain joins TRBV6-4 and TRBJ1-6, with 7 bases aligning to TRBD1. CDR1 and CDR2 (germline): MRHNA, SNTAGT. This CDR3 is 13 amino acids long. Losses at the gene ends were 6 bases for V and 5 bases for J; bases not matched to a gene: 1. DNA of the CDR3: TGTGCCAGCAGGCAGGGGGATAATTCACCCCTCCACTTT. This encodes CASRQGDNSPLHF.

This rearrangement joins TRBV5-1 to TRBJ1-1; the D is unclear. Germline CDR1 and CDR2: SGHRS and YFSETQ. The V and J ends lost 1 base and 4 bases respectively, with 11 bases between them. This CDR3 spans 14 amino acids. In DNA, the CDR3 is TGCGCCAGCAGCTTGAAACGTCTGGGCACTGAAGCTTTCTTT. Translated: CASSLKRLGTEAFF.

The count of this clone is one. This chain links TRBV25-1 with TRBJ2-7; 9 bases map to TRBD1. Germline-derived CDR1 and CDR2 are MGHDK and SYGVNS. The CDR3 has 12 residues. The J segment lost 10 bases and the V segment lost 9 bases, leaving 10 bases of the junction unmatched. The CDR3 here is CASQPGTGHQYF. In DNA, the CDR3 is TGTGCCAGTCAACCCGGGACAGGGCACCAGTACTTC.

This rearrangement joins TRBV27 to TRBJ2-3; a possible D gene is TRBD2 (5 bases). Germline V gives CDR1 MNHEY, CDR2 SMNVEV (reference sequence). V lost 4 bases, J lost 2 bases, and 16 bases lay in between. The CDR3 runs 16 residues. CDR3 in amino acids: CASSYLNTGLTDTQYF. CDR3 bases: TGTGCCAGCAGTTACCTAAACACCGGACTCACAGATACGCAGTATTTT.

In nucleotides, the CDR3 is TGTGCCAGCAGCCAAGTCGAGGGGGCCTTGTACTATGGCTACACCTTC. Its translation: CASSQVEGALYYGYTF. This chain connects TRBV3-1 (or the pseudogene TRBV3-2) to TRBJ1-2, with 7 positions matching TRBD1. Trimming cost V 1 base and J 3 bases; bases outside gene matches: 8. CDR3 length: 16 residues. Germline V CDR1 and CDR2: LGHDT, YNNKEL (reference sequence).

The rearrangement joins TRBV4-1 to TRBJ1-4; a weak D match, TRBD1 (5 bases). Trimming cost V 5 bases and J 3 bases, with 10 bases left between them. The CDR3 sequence is 14 residues long. The germline V gene encodes CDR1 MGHRA and CDR2 YSYEKL. The CDR3 is CASSSDSANEKLFF. The CDR3 nucleotides are TGCGCCAGCAGCTCCGACAGCGCTAATGAAAAACTGTTTTTT.

This chain connects TRBV6-1 to TRBJ2-5; D not certain. Germline loops: CDR1 MNHNS, CDR2 SASEGT. The V end lost 2 bases, the J end lost 4 bases, and 2 bases lay between the germline ends. The CDR3 has 11 amino acids. The DNA of the CDR3 is TGTGCCAGCAGTGAACGAGAGACCCAGTACTTC. The encoded protein is CASSERETQYF.

The chain combines TRBV7-9 with TRBJ1-1; 7 bases line up with TRBD1. CDR1 and CDR2 from the germline V gene are SEHNR and FQNEAQ (reference sequence). This CDR3 has 14 residues. V trimming: 0 bases; J trimming: 7 bases; junction bases outside the gene matches: 5. CDR3 in DNA: TGTGCCAGCAGCTTAGCAGGGGGCGTGGGTGAAGCTTTCTTT. Its protein product is CASSLAGGVGEAFF. The variable domain in full, with the rest retrieved from reference TRBV7-9 and TRBJ1-1, is DTGVSQNPRHKITKRGQNVTFRCDPISEHNRLYWYRQTLGQGPEFLTYFQNEAQLEKSRLLSDRFSAERPKGSFSTLEIQRTEQGDSAMYLCASSLAGGVGEAFFGQGTRLTVV.

This clone has a handful of counts. The rearrangement uses TRBV9 and TRBJ1-3; the match to TRBD1 covers 7 bases. Per germline, CDR1 SGDLS and CDR2 YYNGEE. The CDR3 is made up of 14 amino acids. V lost 3 bases, J lost 2 bases, and 2 bases stayed unmatched. The CDR3 nucleotides read TGTGCCAGCAGCGCCGGGACAGCTGGAAACACCATATATTTT. Translation: CASSAGTAGNTIYF.

This chain joins TRBV10-1 and TRBJ1-6; 7 nucleotides agree with TRBD1. CDR1 and CDR2 from the germline V gene are WNHNN and SYGVQD (reference sequence). Trimming at V came to 5 bases and at J to 1 base, leaving 2 bases not matched to a gene. This CDR3 contains 15 residues. CDR3: CASSPGQSYNSPLHF. The CDR3 region has the DNA TGCGCCAGCAGTCCGGGACAGTCCTATAATTCACCCCTCCACTTT.

V gene TRBV5-6 combines with J gene TRBJ2-3; D is possibly TRBD2 (5 bases). The CDR3 has 15 residues. Germline CDR1 and CDR2: SGHDT and YYEEEE. The V end was cut by 3 bases, the J end by 7 bases, with 18 bases between. In nucleotides, the CDR3 is TGTGCCAGCAGCTGGCGGAGGCGGGTAGAAAATACGCAGTATTTT. Translated, it gives CASSWRRRVENTQYF.

The chain has TRBV4-3 and TRBJ2-3; D is unclear. The CDR3 runs to 15 residues. Trimming removed 4 bases at V and 0 bases at J, with 11 bases between. Germline V gene lookup returns CDR1 LGHNA and CDR2 YSLEER. For the CDR3, the DNA is TGCGCCAGCAGCCTCCTTATGGGGAGCACAGATACGCAGTATTTT. This sequence encodes CASSLLMGSTDTQYF.

This chain joins TRBV15 and TRBJ1-4, with 12 bases lining up with TRBD1. This CDR3 region has 20 residues. The germline gives CDR1 LNHNV, CDR2 YYDKDF (reference sequence). The ends lost 0 bases at V and 10 bases at J; junction bases unmatched: 18. CDR3 nucleotide sequence: TGTGCCACCAGCAGAGATAGCATCGGGACAGGGGGCTACGAAAGGCGAAAACTGTTTTTT. It encodes CATSRDSIGTGGYERRKLFF.

This chain joins TRBV19 and TRBJ2-1, with 13 nucleotides matching TRBD2. The CDR3 has 15 amino acids. Trimming took 6 bases from V and 14 from J; bases not matched to a gene: 13. Germline CDR1 reads LNHDA; CDR2 reads SQIVND (reference sequence). As DNA, the CDR3 is TGTGCCAGTAGGAGACTAGCGGGAGGCCTACAAAGTGAGTTCTTC. Encoded protein: CASRRLAGGLQSEFF. The full variable domain, in which reference TRBV19 and TRBJ2-1 provide the parts outside the CDR3, is DGGITQSPKYLFRKEGQNVTLSCEQNLNHDAMYWYRQDPGQGLRLIYYSQIVNDFQKGDIAEGYSVSREKKESFPLTVTSAQKNPTAFYLCASRRLAGGLQSEFFGPGTRLTVL.

J is TRBJ2-1 and V is TRBV27; D perhaps matches TRBD2 (5 bases). Trimming cost V 2 bases and J 3 bases, with 11 bases left between them. Germline loops: CDR1 MNHEY, CDR2 SMNVEV (reference sequence). The CDR3 contains 15 residues. The CDR3 DNA sequence: TGTGCCAGCAGTTTACGGCTAGCAGACTACAATGAGCAGTTCTTC. Protein product: CASSLRLADYNEQFF.

As DNA, the CDR3 is TGCGCCAGCAGCTTGAGGTCAGCGGGGGTTAGCACAGATACGCAGTATTTT. Protein: CASSLRSAGVSTDTQYF. The chain joins TRBV5-1 to TRBJ2-3; 8 bases line up with TRBD2. V gave up 1 base and J gave up 0 bases; unmatched junction bases: 7. CDR1 SGHRS and CDR2 YFSETQ come from the germline V gene. This CDR3 has 17 amino acids.